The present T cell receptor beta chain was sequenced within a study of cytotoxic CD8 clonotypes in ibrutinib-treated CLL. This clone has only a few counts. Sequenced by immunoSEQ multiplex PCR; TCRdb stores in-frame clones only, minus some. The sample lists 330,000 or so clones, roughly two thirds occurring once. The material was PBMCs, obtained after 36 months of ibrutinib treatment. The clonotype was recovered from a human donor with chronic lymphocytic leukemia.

The CDR3 DNA reads as TGTGCCAGCAGCTCTCGACCCACCGGGCCCAATGAGCAGTTCTTC. The encoded protein is CASSSRPTGPNEQFF. The genes are TRBV13 and TRBJ2-1, with D unclear. This CDR3 contains 15 residues. Germline V gene sequence: CDR1 PRHDT, CDR2 FYEKMQ (reference sequence). The ends were cut back, 4 bases at V and 6 bases at J, with 16 bases in the middle.